Below, 29 T cell receptor beta chains from the same sample are listed, as sequenced in a study of blood T cell repertoires in COVID-19. Measured with immunoSEQ multiplex PCR; TCRdb has only the in-frame clones, and not every one. Of about 300,000 clones in the sample, approximately 92% are singletons; the top ten hold 1% to 1.3%. Specimen: PBMCs or T cells enriched from blood (not recorded which). These receptors came from a young woman who had recovered from COVID-19.

The chain recombines TRBV5-5 with TRBJ1-1; 8 bases fit TRBD1. The germline V gene encodes CDR1 SGHKS and CDR2 YYEKEE (reference sequence). The CDR3 totals 14 residues. V gave up 3 bases and J gave up 6 bases; unmatched junction bases: 7. Written as DNA, the CDR3 is TGTGCCAGCAGCTCAGGACAGGGTTTGGCTGAAGCTTTCTTT. It specifies CASSSGQGLAEAFF. The whole variable domain, remainder taken from reference TRBV5-5 and TRBJ1-1, is DAGVTQSPTHLIKTRGQQVTLRCSPISGHKSVSWYQQVLGQGPQFIFQYYEKEERGRGNFPDRFSARQFPNYSSELNVNALLLGDSALYLCASSSGQGLAEAFFGQGTRLTVV.

In this sample, this clone turned up once. This CDR3 reads CASSPFRQSSNQPQHF. Written as DNA, the CDR3 is TGTGCCAGCTCACCTTTCCGACAGTCTTCCAATCAGCCCCAGCATTTT. The rearrangement joins TRBV18 to TRBJ1-5; D might be TRBD1 (5 bases). Germline V gene sequence: CDR1 KGHSH, CDR2 LQKENI. Trimming left V 3 bases short and J 3 bases short, with 15 bases between. This CDR3 is 16 amino acids long.

The rearrangement links TRBV7-6 to TRBJ2-7, with D possibly TRBD1 on 6 matching bases. Germline lookup yields CDR1 SGHVS and CDR2 FNYEAQ. CDR3 size: 17 residues. V was clipped by 2 bases and J by 6 bases, with 23 bases between them. Here the CDR3 reads CASSLIQLTGHSSEQYF. CDR3 DNA: TGTGCCAGCAGCTTAATCCAGTTAACAGGGCATTCATCCGAGCAGTACTTC.

The gene calls are TRBV18 and TRBJ2-5; D uncertain. Germline CDR1 and CDR2: KGHSH and LQKENI. The V gene lost 5 bases and the J gene lost 2 bases, with 6 bases spanning the gap. The CDR3 sequence is 12 residues long. The CDR3 here is CASSDNQETQYF. The CDR3 coding sequence is TGTGCCAGCTCAGACAATCAAGAGACCCAGTACTTC.

The chain joins TRBV5-4 to TRBJ2-1, with 10 bases lining up with TRBD2. Germline lookup yields CDR1 SGHNT and CDR2 YYREEE (reference sequence). This CDR3 is 14 amino acids long. Trimming took 4 bases from V and 3 from J; bases not matched to a gene: 1. CDR3 nucleotides: TGTGCCAGCAGCCTAGCGGGAGTCTACAATGAGCAGTTCTTC. It yields the protein CASSLAGVYNEQFF. The whole variable domain, filled in from reference TRBV5-4 and TRBJ2-1, reads ETGVTQSPTHLIKTRGQQVTLRCSSQSGHNTVSWYQQALGQGPQFIFQYYREEENGRGNFPPRFSGLQFPNYSSELNVNALELDDSALYLCASSLAGVYNEQFFGPGTRLTVL.

V usage is TRBV10-2 and J usage is TRBJ2-7; D perhaps matches TRBD2 (5 bases). The germline gives CDR1 WSHSY, CDR2 SAAADI. CDR3 length: 12 residues. Trimming removed 7 bases at V and 7 bases at J, with 14 bases between. The CDR3 region has the DNA TGCGCCAGCACCCCAGGACCGGGGGAGCAGTACTTC. Its protein product is CASTPGPGEQYF.

V usage is TRBV28 and J usage is TRBJ2-6; 11 positions agree with TRBD1. This CDR3 has 18 residues. Germline CDR1 is MDHEN and CDR2 is SYDVKM. The V and J ends lost 6 bases and 5 bases, in that order; junction bases with no gene match: 12. The CDR3 DNA sequence: TGTGCCAGCAGCCTCACCGGACAGGGGGCACTTCGGGCCAACGTCCTGACTTTC. Its protein is CASSLTGQGALRANVLTF.

This chain joins TRBV27 and TRBJ2-7; D might be TRBD1 (5 bases). V dropped 2 bases and J dropped 7 bases, with 12 bases sitting between them. Germline V gene data show CDR1 as MNHEY and CDR2 as SMNVEV (reference sequence). The CDR3 runs 13 residues. CDR3 in amino acids: CASSLVQGWEQYF. CDR3 in DNA: TGTGCCAGCAGTTTAGTTCAGGGTTGGGAGCAGTACTTC.

This clone was observed a single time. The CDR3 DNA sequence: TGTGCCAGCAGCCCCCTAGCGGGAACAGATACGCAGTATTTT. The encoded protein is CASSPLAGTDTQYF. V and J are TRBV5-4 and TRBJ2-3, with TRBD2 identical over 9 bases. The CDR3 runs 14 residues. The germline V gene encodes CDR1 SGHNT and CDR2 YYREEE (reference sequence). J gave up 3 bases and V 4 bases, and 3 bases lay outside the gene matches.

There are a few counts of this clone. V and J are TRBV19 and TRBJ2-1; D possibly corresponds to TRBD1 (5 bases). V lost 1 base and J lost 4, with 8 bases in between. The CDR3 runs to 14 residues. The germline V gene has CDR1 LNHDA and CDR2 SQIVND (reference sequence). In DNA, the CDR3 is TGTGCCAGTAGTATAGGCCAGGGATACAATGAGCAGTTCTTC. Translated, it gives CASSIGQGYNEQFF.

The rearrangement links TRBV6-5 to TRBJ2-3, with a possible D match to TRBD2 (7 bases). This CDR3 is built from 14 residues. CDR1 is MNHEY and CDR2 is SVGAGI in the germline V gene. Trimming stripped 11 bases from V and 0 bases from J, with 15 bases between. CDR3 region: CAGGADTSTDTQYF. CDR3 coding DNA: TGTGCCGGGGGGGCGGACACCAGCACAGATACGCAGTATTTT.

This sequence joins TRBV5-6 and TRBJ2-7, with TRBD2 as a possible D gene (5 bases). Germline assignment: CDR1 SGHDT and CDR2 YYEEEE. V was shortened by 3 bases and J by 3 bases, with 7 bases between the two germline ends. The CDR3 totals 12 residues. The CDR3, as DNA: TGTGCCAGCAGCTCAAGCGGCTACGAGCAGTACTTC. As protein: CASSSSGYEQYF. Full variable domain (rest looked up from reference TRBV5-6 and TRBJ2-7): DAGVTQSPTHLIKTRGQQVTLRCSPKSGHDTVSWYQQALGQGPQFIFQYYEEEERQRGNFPDRFSGHQFPNYSSELNVNALLLGDSALYLCASSSSGYEQYFGPGTRLTVT.

The genes are TRBV24-1 and TRBJ1-2, with 8 bases aligning to TRBD1. V dropped 0 bases and J dropped 4; count of bases not matched to a gene: 0. This CDR3 contains 14 residues. Germline CDR1 reads KGHDR; CDR2 reads SFDVKD. The CDR3 bases are TGTGCCACCAGTGATTTGGGACAGGGCTATGGCTACACCTTC. It specifies CATSDLGQGYGYTF.

The J gene is TRBJ2-1, the V gene TRBV7-3; D perhaps matches TRBD2 (6 bases). This CDR3 contains 14 residues. Germline lookup yields CDR1 SGHTA and CDR2 FQGTGA. V was pared by 1 base and J by 8 bases, with 12 bases between. The CDR3 sequence is CASSLSSGEDEQFF. The CDR3 region has the DNA TGTGCCAGCAGCTTAAGCTCCGGGGAGGATGAGCAGTTCTTC.

The chain uses TRBV7-9 and TRBJ2-1; 10 bases agree with TRBD2. Germline V gene sequence: CDR1 SEHNR, CDR2 FQNEAQ (reference sequence). The CDR3 sequence is 15 residues long. V gave up 0 bases and J gave up 9 bases; unmatched junction bases: 5. This CDR3 reads CASSLATSGIVEQFF. For the CDR3, the DNA is TGTGCCAGCAGCTTAGCCACTAGCGGGATAGTTGAGCAGTTCTTC. The complete variable domain, with remaining parts taken from reference TRBV7-9 and TRBJ2-1, reads DTGVSQNPRHKITKRGQNVTFRCDPISEHNRLYWYRQTLGQGPEFLTYFQNEAQLEKSRLLSDRFSAERPKGSFSTLEIQRTEQGDSAMYLCASSLATSGIVEQFFGPGTRLTVL.

The chain couples TRBV4-1 to TRBJ1-6; 7 bases line up with TRBD1. Germline V gene lookup returns CDR1 MGHRA and CDR2 YSYEKL. With V trimmed by 1 base and J by 17 bases, 11 bases remained unmatched. The length of the CDR3 is 14 residues. The chain's CDR3 is CASSQAGGTARFHF. DNA for the CDR3: TGCGCCAGCAGCCAAGCAGGTGGGACAGCTAGGTTCCACTTT.

This sequence joins TRBV4-1 and TRBJ2-5; weak D call: TRBD2 (5 bases). This CDR3 is 14 amino acids long. The V end was cut by 1 base, the J end by 8 bases, with 14 bases between. CDR1 is MGHRA and CDR2 is YSYEKL in the germline V gene. The CDR3 reads CASSQVSGPGTQYF. CDR3 nucleotides: TGCGCCAGCAGCCAAGTATCCGGTCCGGGAACCCAGTACTTC.

The J gene is TRBJ2-1, the V gene TRBV30; 12 bases are a match to TRBD2. The CDR3 covers 16 residues. The ends lost 4 bases at V and 9 bases at J; junction bases unmatched: 13. CDR1 GTSNPN and CDR2 SVGIG come from the germline V gene (reference sequence). The CDR3 is CAWNQGLAGQKGEQFF. CDR3 coding DNA: TGTGCCTGGAACCAAGGACTAGCGGGACAGAAAGGTGAGCAGTTCTTC.

V usage is TRBV30 and J usage is TRBJ1-2; 10 bases map to TRBD1. V was pared by 2 bases and J by 8 bases, with 11 bases of the junction left unmatched. The CDR3 has 15 amino acids. Per the germline V gene, CDR1 is GTSNPN and CDR2 is SVGIG (reference sequence). The CDR3 DNA follows: TGTGCCTGGAGTCGGGGGGCGACAGGGGGCTTCGGCTACACCTTC. Translating gives CAWSRGATGGFGYTF.

The V and J genes are TRBV7-9 and TRBJ2-1; TRBD2 agrees at 10 bases. The CDR3 has 16 residues. The V gene end was trimmed by 2 bases and the J gene end by 5 bases; junction bases not matched to a gene: 6. Germline V gene sequence: CDR1 SEHNR, CDR2 FQNEAQ (reference sequence). This chain's CDR3 is CASSLPPAGGDNEQFF. The CDR3 DNA reads as TGTGCCAGCAGCTTACCCCCAGCGGGGGGGGACAATGAGCAGTTCTTC.

The V gene is TRBV19, the J gene TRBJ2-6; 9 bases map to TRBD1. V lost 5 bases to trimming and J lost 4 bases; unmatched junction nucleotides: 3. Germline values: CDR1 LNHDA, CDR2 SQIVND (reference sequence). The CDR3 spans 15 residues. CDR3: CASSDRGEGANVLTF. The CDR3 bases are TGTGCCAGTAGTGACAGGGGGGAAGGGGCCAACGTCCTGACTTTC.

This clone was counted a few times. The chain links TRBV4-1 to TRBJ1-5; 10 bases agree with TRBD1. Germline V CDR1 and CDR2: MGHRA, YSYEKL. With V trimmed by 2 bases and J by 2 bases, 18 bases remained unmatched. The CDR3 is made up of 21 amino acids. CDR3 sequence (DNA): TGCGCCAGCAGCCAATTTATTTTTCCGGGACAGGGGAAATTTGGCAATCAGCCCCAGCATTTT. Its translation: CASSQFIFPGQGKFGNQPQHF.

Comments on this clone: Other DNA sequences in this specimen translate into the identical CDR3. The chain links TRBV7-2 to TRBJ2-1; D gene unclear. Germline lookup yields CDR1 SGHTA and CDR2 FQGNSA. CDR3 length: 13 residues. The V gene lost 4 bases and the J gene lost 4 bases, with 8 bases spanning the gap. The CDR3 region is CASSSRQYNEQFF. The CDR3 DNA follows: TGTGCCAGCAGCTCCCGACAATACAATGAGCAGTTCTTC.

This clone has only one observation. This chain joins TRBV3-1 (or the pseudogene TRBV3-2) and TRBJ1-2; 8 nucleotides agree with TRBD1. The germline CDR1 and CDR2 sequences are LGHDT and YNNKEL (reference sequence). The CDR3 length is 15 residues. With V trimmed by 3 bases and J by 4 bases, 7 bases remained unmatched. In DNA form, the CDR3 reads TGTGCCAGCAGCCACGGACAGGGAAGAGGCTATGGCTACACCTTC. Translated: CASSHGQGRGYGYTF.

This chain joins TRBV6-1 and TRBJ1-5; possible D gene TRBD1, 5 bases. Germline-derived CDR1 and CDR2 are MNHNS and SASEGT. With 0 bases removed from V and 6 bases from J, the gap between germline ends came to 12 bases. The CDR3 totals 15 residues. CDR3 DNA sequence: TGTGCCAGCAGTGAAGCGGGGGGGAGATCTCAGCCCCAGCATTTT. As protein: CASSEAGGRSQPQHF.

J is TRBJ1-1 and V is TRBV4-1, with 9 bases that match TRBD1. Per the germline V gene, CDR1 is MGHRA and CDR2 is YSYEKL. Germline trimming cut 1 base from V and 0 bases from J; bases unmatched to any gene: 6. The CDR3 spans 17 residues. CDR3: CASSQGTGVSLNTEAFF. CDR3 in DNA: TGCGCCAGCAGCCAAGGGACAGGGGTTTCGTTGAACACTGAAGCTTTCTTT.

This chain uses TRBV4-1 with TRBJ2-2; 7 nucleotides line up with TRBD2. Losses at the gene ends were 4 bases for V and 4 bases for J; bases not matched to a gene: 15. Looked up from germline, CDR1 is MGHRA and CDR2 is YSYEKL. The CDR3 has 18 amino acids. The CDR3 loop reads CASSPHGASGLTTGELFF. The CDR3 DNA is TGCGCCAGCAGCCCCCACGGGGCTAGCGGTCTTACCACCGGGGAGCTGTTTTTT.

The chain links TRBV4-3 to TRBJ1-1; perhaps TRBD1 as D (5 bases). The CDR3 sequence is 15 residues long. Trimming stripped 3 bases from V and 10 bases from J, with 21 bases between. Germline V lookup: CDR1 LGHNA, CDR2 YSLEER. CDR3 residues: CASSQTGGAELGAFF. The CDR3 coding sequence is TGCGCCAGCAGCCAGACGGGGGGTGCCGAACTAGGAGCTTTCTTT.

The CDR3 DNA is TGTGCCAGCAGCCCAAAGACGGATGGAGGAGAAAAACTGTTTTTT. It codes for CASSPKTDGGEKLFF. The chain employs TRBV7-8 and TRBJ1-4; D remains ambiguous. The CDR3 length is 15 residues. In germline, CDR1 is SGHVS, CDR2 FQNEAQ. V was cut by 5 bases and J by 8 bases, with 18 bases left in between. Combining the CDR3 with reference TRBV7-8 and TRBJ1-4 gives the whole variable domain GAGVSQSPRYKVAKRGQDVALRCDPISGHVSLFWYQQALGQGPEFLTYFQNEAQLDKSGLPSDRFFAERPEGSVSTLKIQRTQQEDSAVYLCASSPKTDGGEKLFFGSGTQLSVL.